The entry below gives a single T cell receptor beta chain sequence along with its context. Authors' processing steps: Scientists estimated how many nucleated cells there were by amplifying reference gene primers. The protocol was immunoSEQ multiplex PCR, while the TCRdb copy is restricted to in-frame clones and leaves out a portion. V, J and clone size derive from that table, while D and trimming were established from the DNA sequence. Here the sample spans about 320,000 clones, about four fifths being singletons. These data are taken from a study of blood T cell repertoires in COVID-19. Study summary: The samples span acute and convalescent COVID-19 from the United States, Italy and Spain. PBMCs, B-cell-depleted T cells, or T cells were the source of the cDNA or gDNA that made up the material.

The sample taken for sequencing was peripheral blood. This TCR was sampled from a woman aged 45-65 years with acute or convalescent COVID-19.

CDR3 residues: CASSPRLGYGYTF. Written as DNA, the CDR3 is TGTGCCAGCAGCCCCAGGTTAGGCTATGGCTACACCTTC. The chain joins TRBV4-2 to TRBJ1-2; D is unclear. Germline V gene data show CDR1 as LGHNA and CDR2 as YNFKEQ. Deletions cut 4 bases from V and 4 bases from J, with 10 bases between. The CDR3 is 13 amino acids.